This T cell receptor beta chain was profiled in a study of blood T cell repertoires in COVID-19. Trimming shortened V by 3 bases and J by 8 bases, and 11 bases separated the two germline ends. From germline, CDR1 is SGDLS and CDR2 YYNGEE. The CDR3 is 12 amino acids. Only in-frame clones appear in the TCRdb table, and some are missing; sequencing was by immunoSEQ multiplex PCR. The sample holds about 170,000 clones, about 90% seen once. This TCR derives from a woman aged 55-69 years with COVID-19, enrolled during active disease. V is TRBV9 and J is TRBJ1-2; unclear D gene. Sequenced: peripheral blood. CDR3 sequence: CASSALAGGYTF. CDR3 DNA: TGTGCCAGCAGCGCCCTAGCTGGAGGCTACACCTTC.